Below are 2 T cell receptor beta chains sequenced from a single sample in a study of regulatory T cells in long-lasting Graves disease. The time point denotes: newly diagnosed GD, antithyroid drugs for less than 3 months. Isolated PBMC RNA provided the starting material for the TCR library. Investigators prepared the TCR beta libraries by applying iRepertoire HTBI primers and Arm-PCR of CDR3 regions. Using its own MiXCR run on the multiplex PCR reads, TCRdb lists one record per CDR3 protein. The table has roughly 560,000 distinct CDR3 sequences, 15% to 20% seen once. These sequences were also reported in another study, on T cells in Graves' hyperthyroidism and ophthalmopathy.

Specimen: peripheral blood mononuclear cells (PBMCs), collected at new diagnosis, from a patient treated with antithyroid drugs. The receptors shown here come from a woman aged 35 to 60 with Graves disease.

The sample holds a few counts of this clonotype. V gene TRBV12-5 combines with J gene TRBJ2-2; 9 nucleotides agree with TRBD1. The CDR3 sequence is 17 residues long. The ends lost 2 bases at V and 2 bases at J; junction bases unmatched: 6. CDR1 LGHNT and CDR2 FRNRAP come from the germline V gene. The CDR3 DNA is TGTGCTAGTGGTTTGCCTCCGGGACAGGGAAACACCGGGGAGCTGTTTTTT. Its protein product is CASGLPPGQGNTGELFF.

This clonotype was seen at least ten times. The chain employs TRBV27 and TRBJ2-7; unclear D gene. V was cut by 4 bases and J by 0 bases, with 10 bases left in between. The CDR3 runs to 14 residues. Germline V lookup: CDR1 MNHEY, CDR2 SMNVEV (reference sequence). The CDR3 bases are TGTGCCAGCAGTTCACCCCACAGCTCCTACGAGCAGTACTTC. Translating gives CASSSPHSSYEQYF.